This T cell receptor beta chain was documented in a study of blood T cell repertoires in COVID-19 (dated by TCRdb to the early 2020s). With respect to the entire study: The collaborator samples originated in the United States, Italy and Spain and spanned the acute and convalescent phases of COVID-19. The material from the prospective study consisted of cDNA or gDNA derived from T cells, B-cell-depleted T cells, or PBMCs. The dataset comprised deeply sampled blood TCRbeta repertoires from subjects exposed to, actively infected with, or recovered from COVID-19. The repertoires were released in a freely available public database intended as a resource for research on the immune response to SARS-CoV-2. Samples were obtained from the ongoing ImmuneRACE study (first 160 participants) and from about 1,300 subjects provided by 6 global collaborators. The sample metadata nearly always contained a de-identified subject ID, COVID-19 status, age in years and sex. Where available, HLA class I and class II types were obtained from metadata supplied by the sample provider rather than from assay-based typing. Summary of the overall study and its limitations: The amount of clinical and demographic metadata varied by source and participant and was provided uncurated.

Concerning this clone itself: The target of this receptor is not known. Per-base qualities were not stored, and no clone one base away is much larger.

Relative to germline, V is 4 bases shorter and J is 6 bases shorter, with 7 bases between their ends. The CDR3 runs 11 amino acids, cysteine and phenylalanine included. Only CDR3 DNA remains: 33 bases, in frame from the first base. CDR1 and CDR2 are read off the germline V gene as KGHSH and LQKENI. TCRbeta CDR3 regions were amplified from genomic DNA by means of the immunoSEQ Assay, a bias-controlled multiplex PCR. From the authors' description of their analysis: The number of nucleated cells in each sample was estimated by amplification of reference gene primers within the assay. To quantify the absolute abundance of each unique TCRbeta CDR3 rearrangement, sequence reads were collapsed and filtered. For each sample, productive Simpson clonality was calculated as the square root of Simpson's diversity index over productive rearrangements. Not all clones reach the TCRdb copy of this immuneACCESS table, which keeps in-frame sequences only. Checked studies attribute under half of the gap to unresolved V genes and leave the rest unexplained. The V and J calls and the clone size are those of that table, but D and trimming were determined from the DNA. Present in this sample are some 250,000 clones, about 83% of which were seen just once. Jointly, the top ten make up 1.5% to 2% of the sample.

Another Seattle source contributed samples from volunteer blood donors who had recovered from COVID-19. Each collaborating institution followed its own protocols to collect whole blood in K2EDTA tubes. For TCRbeta analysis, collaborators shipped samples as frozen whole blood, isolated PBMCs, or DNA extracted from either of those sample types. Sequencing was carried out using peripheral blood. The V and J genes are TRBV18 and TRBJ2-7, with an unclear D gene assignment. The clonotype was recovered from a young man who had recovered from COVID-19. The CDR3 reads as follows: CASSLASEQYF. The base sequence is TGTGCCAGCTCACTGGCTTCCGAGCAGTACTTC.